This T cell receptor (beta chain) came from a study of T cells after yellow fever vaccination. UMIs and a universal primer site were added when TCR cDNA was made by 5'RACE template switching. A single record per CDR3 protein comes from TCRdb applying MiXCR to the 5' RACE reads. Of 300,000 to 350,000 distinct CDR3 sequences listed, under 5% are singletons. This clonotype came up a few times. Its antigen remains unknown. The V and J ends lost 4 bases and 2 bases respectively, with 18 bases between them. This CDR3 region has 16 residues. Germline V gives CDR1 SGHTA, CDR2 FQGNSA. Study-level results: Detected again after the booster were most primary-vaccination clones, at nearly 97% CD4 and 88% CD8.

The material was PBMCs, obtained 5 days after the yellow fever booster vaccination. The receptor comes from a man aged 18 to 35 who received the YFV17D yellow fever vaccine. The chain employs TRBV7-2 and TRBJ2-7; maybe TRBD1 (6 bases). The CDR3 sequence is CASSSYAQGRPYEQYF. The CDR3 bases are TGTGCCAGCAGCTCATACGCTCAGGGGCGACCCTACGAGCAGTACTTC.